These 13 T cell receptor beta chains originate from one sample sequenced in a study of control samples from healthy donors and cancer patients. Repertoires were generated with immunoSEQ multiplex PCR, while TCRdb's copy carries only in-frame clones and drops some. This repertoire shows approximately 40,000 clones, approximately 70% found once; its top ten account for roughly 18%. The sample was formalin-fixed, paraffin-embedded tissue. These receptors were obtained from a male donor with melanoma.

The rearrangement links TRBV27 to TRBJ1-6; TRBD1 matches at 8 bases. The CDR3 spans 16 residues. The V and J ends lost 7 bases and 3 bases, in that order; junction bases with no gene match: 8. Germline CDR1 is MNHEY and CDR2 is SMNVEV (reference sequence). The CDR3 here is CASTSDRGSYNSPLHF. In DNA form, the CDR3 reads TGTGCCAGCACCTCAGACAGGGGCAGCTATAATTCACCCCTCCACTTT.

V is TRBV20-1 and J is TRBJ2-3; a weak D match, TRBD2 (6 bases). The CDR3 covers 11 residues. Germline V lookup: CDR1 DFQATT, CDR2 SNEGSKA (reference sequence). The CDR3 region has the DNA TGCAATGCCCCGAGACTAGAGGGGCAGTATTTT. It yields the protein CNAPRLEGQYF.

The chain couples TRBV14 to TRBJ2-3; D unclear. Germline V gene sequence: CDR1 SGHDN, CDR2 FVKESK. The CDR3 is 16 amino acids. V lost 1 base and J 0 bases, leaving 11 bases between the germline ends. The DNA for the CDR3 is TGTGCCAGCAGCCAAGGGTATGGTTTAAGCACAGATACGCAGTATTTT. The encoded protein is CASSQGYGLSTDTQYF.

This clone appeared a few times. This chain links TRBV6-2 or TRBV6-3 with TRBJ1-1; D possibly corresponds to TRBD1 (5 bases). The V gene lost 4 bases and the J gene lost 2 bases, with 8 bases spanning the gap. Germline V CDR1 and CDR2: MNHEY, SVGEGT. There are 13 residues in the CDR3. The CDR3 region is CASSSGDNTEAFF. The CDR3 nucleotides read TGTGCCAGCAGTTCTGGGGACAACACTGAAGCTTTCTTT.

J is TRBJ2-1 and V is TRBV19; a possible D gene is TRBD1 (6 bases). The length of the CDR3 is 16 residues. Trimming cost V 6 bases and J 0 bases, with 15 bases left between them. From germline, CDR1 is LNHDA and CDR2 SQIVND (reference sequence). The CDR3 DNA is TGTGCCAGTAGCCCCACACGGGGACACTCCTACAATGAGCAGTTCTTC. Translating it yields CASSPTRGHSYNEQFF.

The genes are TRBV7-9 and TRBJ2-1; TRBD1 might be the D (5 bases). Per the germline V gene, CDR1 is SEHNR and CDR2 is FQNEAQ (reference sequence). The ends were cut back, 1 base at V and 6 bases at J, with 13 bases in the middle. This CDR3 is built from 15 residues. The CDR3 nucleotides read TGTGCCAGCAGCTTAGGGGGTAGGACACTCAATGAGCAGTTCTTC. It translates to CASSLGGRTLNEQFF.

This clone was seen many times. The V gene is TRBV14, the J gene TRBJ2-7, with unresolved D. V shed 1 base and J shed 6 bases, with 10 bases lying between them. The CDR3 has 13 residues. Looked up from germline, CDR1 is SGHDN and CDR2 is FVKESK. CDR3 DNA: TGTGCCAGCAGCCAAGTCCCATGGGGCGAGCAGTACTTC. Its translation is CASSQVPWGEQYF.

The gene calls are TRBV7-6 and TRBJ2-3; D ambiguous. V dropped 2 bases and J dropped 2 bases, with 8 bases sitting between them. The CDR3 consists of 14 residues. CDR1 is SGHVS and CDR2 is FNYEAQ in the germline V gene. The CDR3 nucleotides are TGTGCCAGCAGCTTACGGCAGTCCACAGATACGCAGTATTTT. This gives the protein CASSLRQSTDTQYF.

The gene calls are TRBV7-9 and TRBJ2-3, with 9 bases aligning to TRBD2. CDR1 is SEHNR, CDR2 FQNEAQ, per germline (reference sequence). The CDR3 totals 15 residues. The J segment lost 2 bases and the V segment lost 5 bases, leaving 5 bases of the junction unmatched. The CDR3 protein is CASSPTSGYTDTQYF. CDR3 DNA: TGTGCCAGCAGCCCGACTAGCGGTTACACAGATACGCAGTATTTT. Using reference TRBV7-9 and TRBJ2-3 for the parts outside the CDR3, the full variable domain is DTGVSQNPRHKITKRGQNVTFRCDPISEHNRLYWYRQTLGQGPEFLTYFQNEAQLEKSRLLSDRFSAERPKGSFSTLEIQRTEQGDSAMYLCASSPTSGYTDTQYFGPGTRLTVL.

The CDR3 reads CASTQGRTGELFF. DNA of the CDR3: TGTGCCAGCACCCAAGGACGCACCGGGGAGCTGTTTTTT. The V call is TRBV7-2, the J call TRBJ2-2; no clear D. This CDR3 spans 13 amino acids. Germline loops: CDR1 SGHTA, CDR2 FQGNSA. The germline V and J ends were trimmed by 7 bases and 4 bases, with 10 bases remaining between them.

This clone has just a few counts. CDR3: CASSLAPASTDTQYF. The CDR3 DNA sequence: TGCGCCAGCAGCCTGGCTCCTGCTAGCACAGATACGCAGTATTTT. The rearrangement uses TRBV5-1 and TRBJ2-3; D uncertain. Germline V gives CDR1 SGHRS, CDR2 YFSETQ. Trimming removed 4 bases at V and 0 bases at J, with 12 bases between. The CDR3 contains 15 residues.

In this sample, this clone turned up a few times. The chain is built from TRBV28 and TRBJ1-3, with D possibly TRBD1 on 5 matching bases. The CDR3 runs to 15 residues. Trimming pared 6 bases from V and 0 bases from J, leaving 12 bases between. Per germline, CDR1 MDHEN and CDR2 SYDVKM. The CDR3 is CASRVGRSSGNTIYF. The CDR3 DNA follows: TGTGCCAGCAGAGTGGGACGTAGCTCTGGAAACACCATATATTTT.

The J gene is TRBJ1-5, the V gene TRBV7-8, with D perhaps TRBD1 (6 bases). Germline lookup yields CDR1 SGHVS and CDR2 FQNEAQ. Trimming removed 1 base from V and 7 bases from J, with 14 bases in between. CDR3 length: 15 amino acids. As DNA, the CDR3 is TGTGCCAGCAGCTTAGAGACAGGCTACCCACAGCCCCAGCATTTT. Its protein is CASSLETGYPQPQHF.